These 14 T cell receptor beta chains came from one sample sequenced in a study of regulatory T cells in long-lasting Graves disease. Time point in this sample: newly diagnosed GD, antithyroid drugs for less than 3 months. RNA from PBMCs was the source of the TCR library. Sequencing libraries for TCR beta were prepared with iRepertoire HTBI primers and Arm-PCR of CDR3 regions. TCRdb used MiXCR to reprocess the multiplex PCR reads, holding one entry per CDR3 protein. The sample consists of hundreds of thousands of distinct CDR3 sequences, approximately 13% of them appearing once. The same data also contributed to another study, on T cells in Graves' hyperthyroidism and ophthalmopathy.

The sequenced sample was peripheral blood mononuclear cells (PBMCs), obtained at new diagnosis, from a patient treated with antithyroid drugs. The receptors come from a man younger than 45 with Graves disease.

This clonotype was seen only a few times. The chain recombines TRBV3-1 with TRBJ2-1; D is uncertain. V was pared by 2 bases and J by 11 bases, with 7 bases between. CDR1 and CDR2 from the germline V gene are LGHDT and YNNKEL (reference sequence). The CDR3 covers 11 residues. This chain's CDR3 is CASSQRRQQFF. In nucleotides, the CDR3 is TGTGCCAGCAGCCAAAGGCGGCAGCAGTTCTTC.

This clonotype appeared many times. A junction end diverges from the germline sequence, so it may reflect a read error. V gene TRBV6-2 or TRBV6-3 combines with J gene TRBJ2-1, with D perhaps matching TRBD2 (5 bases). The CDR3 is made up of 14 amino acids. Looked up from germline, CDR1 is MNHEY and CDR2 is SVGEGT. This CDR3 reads CASVRGHSYSEQFF. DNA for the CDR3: TGTGCCAGTGTCCGCGGGCACTCCTACAGTGAGCAGTTCTTC.

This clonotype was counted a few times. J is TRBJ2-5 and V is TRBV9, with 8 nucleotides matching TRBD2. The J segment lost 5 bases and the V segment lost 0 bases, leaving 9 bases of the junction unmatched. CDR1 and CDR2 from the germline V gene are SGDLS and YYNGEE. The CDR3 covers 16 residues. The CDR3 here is CASSVEPGRAGETQYF. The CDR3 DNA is TGTGCCAGCAGCGTAGAGCCCGGGAGGGCCGGGGAGACCCAGTACTTC.

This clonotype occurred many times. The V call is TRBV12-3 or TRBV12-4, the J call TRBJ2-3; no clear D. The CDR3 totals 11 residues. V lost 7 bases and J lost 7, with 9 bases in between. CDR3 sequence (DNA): TGTGCCAGCATGGCCTACCATACGCAGTATTTT. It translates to CASMAYHTQYF.

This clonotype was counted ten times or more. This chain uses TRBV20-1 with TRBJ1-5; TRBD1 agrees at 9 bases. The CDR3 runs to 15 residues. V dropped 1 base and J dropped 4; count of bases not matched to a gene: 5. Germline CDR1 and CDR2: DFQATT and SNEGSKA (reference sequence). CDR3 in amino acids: CSARGGTGWNQPQHF. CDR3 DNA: TGCAGTGCTAGAGGAGGGACAGGGTGGAATCAGCCCCAGCATTTT.

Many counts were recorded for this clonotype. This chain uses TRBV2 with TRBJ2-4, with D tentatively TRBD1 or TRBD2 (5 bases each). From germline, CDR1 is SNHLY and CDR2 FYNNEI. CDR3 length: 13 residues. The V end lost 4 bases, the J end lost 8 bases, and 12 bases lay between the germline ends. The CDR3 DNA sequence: TGTGCCAGCAGTGTATTGGGACGGGACATTCAGTACTTC. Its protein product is CASSVLGRDIQYF. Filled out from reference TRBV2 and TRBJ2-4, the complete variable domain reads EPEVTQTPSHQVTQMGQEVILRCVPISNHLYFYWYRQILGQKVEFLVSFYNNEISEKSEIFDDQFSVERPDGSNFTLKIRSTKLEDSAMYFCASSVLGRDIQYFGAGTRLSVL.

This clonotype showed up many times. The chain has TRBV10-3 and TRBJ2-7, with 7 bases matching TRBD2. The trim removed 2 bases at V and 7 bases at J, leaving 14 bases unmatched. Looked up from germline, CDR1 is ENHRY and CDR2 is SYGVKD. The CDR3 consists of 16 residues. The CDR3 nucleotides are TGTGCCATCAGTGAGGGATTAGCGGGCTCTGGGCAGGAGCAGTACTTC. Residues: CAISEGLAGSGQEQYF.

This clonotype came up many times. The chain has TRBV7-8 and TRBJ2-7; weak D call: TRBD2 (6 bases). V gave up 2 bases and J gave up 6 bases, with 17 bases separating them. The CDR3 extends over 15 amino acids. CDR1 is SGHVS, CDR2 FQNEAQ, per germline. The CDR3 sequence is CASSLSSIREAEQYF. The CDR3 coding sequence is TGTGCCAGCAGCTTATCCTCTATAAGGGAGGCCGAGCAGTACTTC.

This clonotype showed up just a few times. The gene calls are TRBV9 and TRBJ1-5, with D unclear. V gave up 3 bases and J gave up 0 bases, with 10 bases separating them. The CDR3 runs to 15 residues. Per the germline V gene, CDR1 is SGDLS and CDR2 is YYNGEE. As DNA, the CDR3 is TGTGCCAGCAGCGCCGAACAGTATAGCAATCAGCCCCAGCATTTT. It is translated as CASSAEQYSNQPQHF. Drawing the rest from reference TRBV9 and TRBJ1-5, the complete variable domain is DSGVTQTPKHLITATGQRVTLRCSPRSGDLSVYWYQQSLDQGLQFLIQYYNGEERAKGNILERFSAQQFPDLHSELNLSSLELGDSALYFCASSAEQYSNQPQHFGDGTRLSIL.

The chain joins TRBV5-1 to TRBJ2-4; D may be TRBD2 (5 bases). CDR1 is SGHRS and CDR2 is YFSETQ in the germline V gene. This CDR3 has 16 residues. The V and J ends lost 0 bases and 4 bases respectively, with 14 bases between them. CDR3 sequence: CASSLGGSLGKNIQYF. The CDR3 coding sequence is TGCGCCAGCAGCTTGGGAGGGAGTTTGGGGAAAAACATTCAGTACTTC.

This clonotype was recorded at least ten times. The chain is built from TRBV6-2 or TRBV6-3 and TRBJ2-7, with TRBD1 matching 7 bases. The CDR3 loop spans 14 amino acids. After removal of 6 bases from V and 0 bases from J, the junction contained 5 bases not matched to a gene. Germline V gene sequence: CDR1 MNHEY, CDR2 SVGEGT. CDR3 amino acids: CASSTRQGSYEQYF. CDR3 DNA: TGTGCCAGCAGCACCCGACAGGGCTCCTACGAGCAGTACTTC.

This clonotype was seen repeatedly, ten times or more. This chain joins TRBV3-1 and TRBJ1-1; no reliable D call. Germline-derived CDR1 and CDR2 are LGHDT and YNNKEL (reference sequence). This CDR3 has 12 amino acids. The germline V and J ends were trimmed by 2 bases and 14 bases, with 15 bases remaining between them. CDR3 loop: CASSQLGRAMFF. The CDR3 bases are TGTGCCAGCAGCCAACTCGGACGGGCCATGTTCTTT.

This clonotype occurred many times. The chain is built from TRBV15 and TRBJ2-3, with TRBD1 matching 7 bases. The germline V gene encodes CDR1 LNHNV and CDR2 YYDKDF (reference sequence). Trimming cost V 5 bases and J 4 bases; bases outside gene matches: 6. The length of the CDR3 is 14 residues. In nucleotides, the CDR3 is TGTGCCACCAGCGCACAGGGGCCCGCAGATACGCAGTATTTT. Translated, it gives CATSAQGPADTQYF.

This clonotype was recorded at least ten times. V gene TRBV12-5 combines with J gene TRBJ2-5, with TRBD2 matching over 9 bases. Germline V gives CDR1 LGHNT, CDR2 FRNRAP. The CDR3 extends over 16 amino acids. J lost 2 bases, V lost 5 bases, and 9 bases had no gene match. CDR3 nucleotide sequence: TGTGCTAGTGGTCCACCGGGGGCGGGAGGGCAAGAGACCCAGTACTTC. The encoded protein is CASGPPGAGGQETQYF.